Below are 20 T cell receptor beta chains sequenced from a single sample in a study of monozygotic twins with inflammatory bowel disease. TCRdb reprocessed the 5' RACE reads, keeping one entry per CDR3 protein, no DNA. In total, the table holds nearly 450,000 distinct CDR3 sequences. Specimen: blood. These receptors all come from a human donor with ulcerative colitis or Crohn's disease, or a healthy co-twin of an affected twin (not recorded which).

V gene TRBV19 combines with J gene TRBJ2-2. The germline CDR1 and CDR2 sequences are LNHDA and SQIVND (reference sequence). This CDR3 is 14 amino acids long. This chain's CDR3 is CASSIDVSTGELFF.

The chain has TRBV12-3 or TRBV12-4 and TRBJ2-1; TCRdb's D call, TRBD2, is unchecked because there is no DNA. The CDR3 covers 15 residues. CDR3 in amino acids: CASSLGGTSYNEQFF.

The genes are TRBV5-5 and TRBJ2-1; TCRdb designates TRBD2, a call that cannot be tested without DNA. CDR1 SGHKS and CDR2 YYEKEE come from the germline V gene (reference sequence). The CDR3 has 15 residues. The CDR3 here is CASSFIRDLNNEQFF. The entire variable domain, with the rest obtained from reference TRBV5-5 and TRBJ2-1, is as follows: DAGVTQSPTHLIKTRGQQVTLRCSPISGHKSVSWYQQVLGQGPQFIFQYYEKEERGRGNFPDRFSARQFPNYSSELNVNALLLGDSALYLCASSFIRDLNNEQFFGPGTRLTVL.

The J gene is TRBJ2-1, the V gene TRBV7-9; TCRdb indicates TRBD1, and absent DNA this call remains unverified. Germline loops: CDR1 SEHNR, CDR2 FQNEAQ (reference sequence). This CDR3 is built from 17 residues. CDR3: CASSLLGTPSSYNEQFF.

The CDR3 is CASSLQGGLDKFNEQFF. This chain joins TRBV5-1 and TRBJ2-1; TCRdb picks TRBD1, but there is no DNA to check that call. The germline gives CDR1 SGHRS, CDR2 YFSETQ. The CDR3 consists of 17 residues.

This chain joins TRBV20-1 and TRBJ1-5; TCRdb proposes TRBD1, but this gene call is untestable without DNA. The CDR3 covers 13 residues. Germline CDR1 is DFQATT and CDR2 is SNEGSKA (reference sequence). The CDR3 here is CSARRGDNQPQHF.

The chain combines TRBV28 with TRBJ2-7; the D call from TCRdb, TRBD1, cannot be confirmed without DNA. The CDR3 has 15 amino acids. The germline CDR1 and CDR2 sequences are MDHEN and SYDVKM. This chain's CDR3 is CASITGGGQGYEQYF. The full variable domain, with the rest looked up from reference TRBV28 and TRBJ2-7, is DVKVTQSSRYLVKRTGEKVFLECVQDMDHENMFWYRQDPGLGLRLIYFSYDVKMKEKGDIPEGYSVSREKKERFSLILESASTNQTSMYLCASITGGGQGYEQYFGPGTRLTVT.

The chain recombines TRBV6-5 with TRBJ2-2; the TCRdb D gene call, TRBD1, has no DNA to confirm it. This CDR3 spans 14 amino acids. Germline V gives CDR1 MNHEY, CDR2 SVGAGI. CDR3 in amino acids: CASSYVGGIGELFF.

The chain has TRBV7-8 and TRBJ2-5; TCRdb picks TRBD1, but there is no DNA to check that call. In germline, CDR1 is SGHVS, CDR2 FQNEAQ. CDR3 length: 14 residues. The CDR3 loop is CASSRPGGAETQYF.

The V call is TRBV7-8, the J call TRBJ2-7; the D gene TCRdb calls, TRBD1, cannot be checked with no DNA. From germline, CDR1 is SGHVS and CDR2 FQNEAQ. The CDR3 contains 16 residues. The CDR3: CASTLQGGQAYYEQYF.

The chain combines TRBV20-1 with TRBJ2-1; TCRdb's D call of TRBD1 is untestable without DNA. Germline V gives CDR1 DFQATT, CDR2 SNEGSKA (reference sequence). The CDR3 length is 13 residues. CDR3 region: CSASSGATNEQFF.

The chain uses TRBV5-6 and TRBJ1-5. This CDR3 is 17 amino acids long. Germline V gene lookup returns CDR1 SGHDT and CDR2 YYEEEE. The CDR3 here is CASSFFGGGLVDQPQHF.

The CDR3 sequence: CASSHVMGMGNTEAFF. The chain employs TRBV14 and TRBJ1-1. The CDR3 has 16 amino acids. From germline, CDR1 is SGHDN and CDR2 FVKESK.

The chain recombines TRBV20-1 with TRBJ1-1. This CDR3 comprises 14 residues. Germline V gene lookup returns CDR1 DFQATT and CDR2 SNEGSKA (reference sequence). The CDR3: CSARDARRVTEAFF.

The rearrangement links TRBV5-4 to TRBJ2-3. Germline CDR1 SGHNT, CDR2 YYREEE (reference sequence). The CDR3 is 12 residues long. The CDR3 reads CATTKGTDTQYF. Full variable domain (remainder filled in from reference TRBV5-4 and TRBJ2-3): ETGVTQSPTHLIKTRGQQVTLRCSSQSGHNTVSWYQQALGQGPQFIFQYYREEENGRGNFPPRFSGLQFPNYSSELNVNALELDDSALYLCATTKGTDTQYFGPGTRLTVL.

The genes are TRBV6-4 and TRBJ2-1; checking the TCRdb D call of TRBD2 is not possible without DNA. The length of the CDR3 is 15 residues. CDR1 and CDR2 (germline): MRHNA, SNTAGT. The CDR3 reads CASSDEGRGGNEQFF.

The V call is TRBV28, the J call TRBJ1-2. The V gene's germline CDR1 is MDHEN and CDR2 SYDVKM. The CDR3 extends over 12 amino acids. This CDR3 reads CASKWQGGGYTF.

V gene TRBV29-1 combines with J gene TRBJ2-1; without DNA, the TCRdb call of TRBD1 cannot be checked. In germline, CDR1 is SQVTM, CDR2 ANQGSEA. The CDR3 spans 14 residues. The CDR3 sequence is CSVAPLLESGVRFF.

The V and J genes are TRBV5-4 and TRBJ1-1. CDR1 and CDR2 from the germline V gene are SGHNT and YYREEE (reference sequence). The CDR3 is made up of 17 amino acids. CDR3 in amino acids: CASSPEGEAFMNTEAFF.

V gene TRBV4-3 combines with J gene TRBJ2-2. CDR3 length: 19 amino acids. CDR1 is LGHNA, CDR2 YSLEER, per germline. The CDR3 sequence is CASSQDRTRTSLNTGELFF.